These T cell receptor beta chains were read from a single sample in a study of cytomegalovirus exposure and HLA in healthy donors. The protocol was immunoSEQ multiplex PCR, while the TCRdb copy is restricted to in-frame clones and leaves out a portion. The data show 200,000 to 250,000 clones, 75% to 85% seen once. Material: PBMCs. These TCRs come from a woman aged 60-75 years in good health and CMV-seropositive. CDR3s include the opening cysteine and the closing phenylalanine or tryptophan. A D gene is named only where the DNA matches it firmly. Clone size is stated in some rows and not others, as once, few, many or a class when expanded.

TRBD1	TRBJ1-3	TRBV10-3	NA	TGTGCCATCAGTGAGTCAACAGGGGGAACTGGAAACACCATATATTTT	CAISESTGGTGNTIYF
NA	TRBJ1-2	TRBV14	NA	TGTGCCAGCAGTCCCGGGTTATTCTATGGCTACACCTTC	CASSPGLFYGYTF
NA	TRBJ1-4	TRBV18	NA	TGTGCCAGCTCACCAACAGATGGCGAAAAACTGTTTTTT	CASSPTDGEKLFF
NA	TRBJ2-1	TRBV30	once	TGTGCCCTTGGATATCCGGACAGAGCCGACTACAATGAGCAGTTCTTC	CALGYPDRADYNEQFF
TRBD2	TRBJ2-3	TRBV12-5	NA	TGTGCTAGTGGTCCGACTAGCGCAGATACGCAGTATTTT	CASGPTSADTQYF
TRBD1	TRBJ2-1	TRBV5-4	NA	TGTGCCAGCAGCTTGGGACAGGGCTTGGGATCCTACAATGAGCAGTTCTTC	CASSLGQGLGSYNEQFF
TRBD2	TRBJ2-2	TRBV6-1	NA	TGTGCCAGCATCCAAGCGGGAGGAACCGGGGAGCTGTTTTTT	CASIQAGGTGELFF
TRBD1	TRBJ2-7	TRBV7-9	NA	TGTGCCGGTGTGACGGGGACAGGGGGCCGGGAGCAGTACTTC	CAGVTGTGGREQYF
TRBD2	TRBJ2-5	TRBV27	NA	TGTGCCAGCAGTCCCCGGACTAGCAAAGAGACCCAGTACTTC	CASSPRTSKETQYF
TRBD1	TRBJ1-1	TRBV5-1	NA	TGCGCCAGCAGCTCCGGGACAGTATTCACTGAAGCTTTCTTT	CASSSGTVFTEAFF
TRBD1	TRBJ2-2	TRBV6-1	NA	TGTGCCAGCAGTGAATCCTCAGGGGGCACCGGGGAGCTGTTTTTT	CASSESSGGTGELFF
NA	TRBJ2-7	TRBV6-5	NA	TGTGCCAGCAGTTACTCCTTGTCGGGCTCCTACGAGCAGTACTTC	CASSYSLSGSYEQYF
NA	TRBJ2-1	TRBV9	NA	TGTGCCAGCAGCGTAGCAGCGAGGGTGGGCTACAATGAGCAGTTCTTC	CASSVAARVGYNEQFF
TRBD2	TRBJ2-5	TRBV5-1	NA	TGCGCCAGCAGCTTGGGACTAGCGGGATTCTCAGAGACCCAGTACTTC	CASSLGLAGFSETQYF
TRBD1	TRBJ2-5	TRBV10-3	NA	TGTGCCATCAGTAAGGACAGGGAGACCCAGTACTTC	CAISKDRETQYF
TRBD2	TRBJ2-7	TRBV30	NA	TGTGCCTGGAGTCGGATAGCGGGGAACGAGCAGTACTTC	CAWSRIAGNEQYF
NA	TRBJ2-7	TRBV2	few	TGTGCCAGCGGCAGGACTTTCTCCTACGAGCAGTACTTC	CASGRTFSYEQYF
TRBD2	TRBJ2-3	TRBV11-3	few	TGTGCCAGCAGCTTGGGGGCGTCGGGGGGGGTCGCAGATACGCAGTATTTT	CASSLGASGGVADTQYF
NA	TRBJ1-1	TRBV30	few	TGTGCCTCCAGTGGCGGGGCTAACACTGAAGCTTTCTTT	CASSGGANTEAFF
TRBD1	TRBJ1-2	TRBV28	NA	TGTGCCAGCAGTTTCCAGGGGGCGCGTAGCTATGGCTACACCTTC	CASSFQGARSYGYTF
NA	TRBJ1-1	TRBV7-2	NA	TGTGCCAGCAGCTTTACGGGGGGCGAAACTGAAGCTTTCTTT	CASSFTGGETEAFF
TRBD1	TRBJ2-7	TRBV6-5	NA	TGTGCCAGCAGGCCCTCCGGGACAGCCTCATACGAGCAGTACTTC	CASRPSGTASYEQYF
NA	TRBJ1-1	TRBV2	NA	TGTGCCAGCAGTGAGGGGCGTGGAGTTGAAGCTTTCTTT	CASSEGRGVEAFF
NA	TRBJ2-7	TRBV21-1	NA	TGTGCCAGCAGCAAAGTCCCCCGCGGGACTACACCCTCCTACGAGCAGTACTTC	CASSKVPRGTTPSYEQYF
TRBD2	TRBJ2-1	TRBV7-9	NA	TGTGCCAGCAGCCAGCGGGTGCTAGCGGGCAGTGAGCAGTTCTTC	CASSQRVLAGSEQFF
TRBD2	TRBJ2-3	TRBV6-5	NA	TGTGCCAGCAGTTACTCGACGCGGGGGGGCTCAGATACGCAGTATTTT	CASSYSTRGGSDTQYF
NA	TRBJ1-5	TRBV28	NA	TGTGCCAGCAGTTTATACAGGGTTGGCAATCAGCCCCAGCATTTT	CASSLYRVGNQPQHF
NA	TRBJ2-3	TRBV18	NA	TGTGCCAGCTCACCTTCGTCTACCACAGATACGCAGTATTTT	CASSPSSTTDTQYF
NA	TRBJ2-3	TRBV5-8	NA	TGTGCTAGCAGCTTGGTCGGTTTCACAGATACGCAGTATTTT	CASSLVGFTDTQYF
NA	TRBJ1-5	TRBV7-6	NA	TGTGCCAGCAGCTTAGGGACAACAAAGCCCCAGCATTTT	CASSLGTTKPQHF
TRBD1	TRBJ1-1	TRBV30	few	TGTGCCAGACAGGACAGGGGAGAGGCTGAAGCTTTCTTT	CARQDRGEAEAFF
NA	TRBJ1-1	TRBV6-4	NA	TGTGCCAGCAGCTTGGGGCAGGGGCGGACTGAAGCTTTCTTT	CASSLGQGRTEAFF
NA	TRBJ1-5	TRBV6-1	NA	TGTGCCAGCTCTCCTGAAGGGAGGACAAATCAGCCCCAGCATTTT	CASSPEGRTNQPQHF
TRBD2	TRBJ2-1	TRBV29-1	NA	TGCAGCGTTACCGGGACTAGCGTCAATGAGCAGTTCTTC	CSVTGTSVNEQFF
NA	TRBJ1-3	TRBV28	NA	TGTGCCAGCAGTTTTCCCCCACTCTCTGGAAACACCATATATTTT	CASSFPPLSGNTIYF
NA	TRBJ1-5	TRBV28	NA	TGTGCCAGCAGGCCACCGGGGGTGGGGTCGGCCCAGCATTTT	CASRPPGVGSAQHF
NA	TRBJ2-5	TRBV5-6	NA	TGTGCCAGCAGCTTGGTTTCCGGGAACCAAGAGACCCAGTACTTC	CASSLVSGNQETQYF
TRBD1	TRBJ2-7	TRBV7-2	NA	TGTGCCAGCAGCCGGTTCGGGACAGGGGCGAGCGAGCAGTACTTC	CASSRFGTGASEQYF
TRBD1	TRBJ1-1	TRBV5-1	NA	TGCGCCAGCAGCGCGGGACAGGGATTAAACACTGAAGCTTTCTTT	CASSAGQGLNTEAFF
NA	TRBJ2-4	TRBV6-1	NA	TGTGCCAGCGAGACAGCGCGGGGCATTCAGTACTTC	CASETARGIQYF
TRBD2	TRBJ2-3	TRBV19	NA	TGTGCCAGTAGCCTTGATGGCGGGAGTGCAGATACGCAGTATTTT	CASSLDGGSADTQYF
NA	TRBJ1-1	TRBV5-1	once	TGCGCCAGCAGCTTGGACGGCACCCTGAGGAAGAACACTGAAGCTTTCTTT	CASSLDGTLRKNTEAFF
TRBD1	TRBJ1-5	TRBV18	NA	TGTGCCAGCTCACCACCTACAGGGGGGGATCAGCCCCAGCATTTT	CASSPPTGGDQPQHF
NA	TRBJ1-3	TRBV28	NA	TGTGCCATCAAGAACAGGGCTGGAAACACCATATATTTT	CAIKNRAGNTIYF
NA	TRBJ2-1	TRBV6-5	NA	TGTGCCGTCCACGCGGTTAGCTCCTACAATGAGCAGTTCTTC	CAVHAVSSYNEQFF
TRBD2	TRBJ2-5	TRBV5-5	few	TGTGCCAGCAGCTTGGGTCTAGCGGGGGCACAAGAGACCCAGTACTTC	CASSLGLAGAQETQYF
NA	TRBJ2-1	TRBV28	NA	TGTGCCAGCAGGTCCGGGTACTCCTACAATGAGCAGTTCTTC	CASRSGYSYNEQFF
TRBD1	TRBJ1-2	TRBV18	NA	TGTGCCAGCTCATCAGAACAGGGGTACGGCTATGGCTACACCTTC	CASSSEQGYGYGYTF
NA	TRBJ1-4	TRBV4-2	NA	TGTGCCAGCAGCCAATCCGGGGAAAAACTGTTTTTT	CASSQSGEKLFF
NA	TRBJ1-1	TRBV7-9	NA	TGTTCCAGCAGCTCTGCGCGTGAAGCTTTCTTT	CSSSSAREAFF